Presented here are 5 T cell receptor beta chains from one specimen sequenced in a study of T cell responses to AZD1222 COVID-19 vaccine. Clones were read by immunoSEQ multiplex PCR, and TCRdb kept only the in-frame ones, dropping some. The sample records 150,000 to 200,000 clones, about 90% being singletons. This specimen was peripheral blood, taken 28 days after the second AZD1222 dose. Receptors originate from an adult who received the AZD1222 COVID-19 vaccine.

V gene TRBV9 combines with J gene TRBJ1-2; 8 bases line up with TRBD1. The CDR3 spans 17 residues. Germline CDR1 and CDR2: SGDLS and YYNGEE. V shed 3 bases, J shed 4 bases, and the junction held 14 bases outside the gene matches. The CDR3 here is CASSGRDRPSVGYGYTF. Written as DNA, the CDR3 is TGTGCCAGCAGCGGAAGGGACAGGCCCTCCGTGGGCTATGGCTACACCTTC.

The rearrangement joins TRBV6-2 or TRBV6-3 to TRBJ1-1, with D perhaps matching TRBD1 (5 bases). The germline V gene encodes CDR1 MNHEY and CDR2 SVGEGT. V was clipped by 4 bases and J by 4 bases, with 13 bases between them. This CDR3 has 14 residues. The CDR3 loop is CASSFQRGGTEAFF. CDR3 nucleotides: TGTGCCAGCAGTTTTCAGAGGGGCGGCACTGAAGCTTTCTTT.

The chain joins TRBV5-3 to TRBJ1-3; 7 nucleotides match TRBD1. TRBV5-3 is filed as an ORF, its function uncertain. CDR3 length: 17 amino acids. Trimming at V came to 0 bases and at J to 2 bases, leaving 8 bases not matched to a gene. CDR3 protein: CARSLASGGKTGNTIYF. The CDR3 coding sequence is TGTGCCAGAAGCTTGGCGTCAGGGGGAAAAACTGGAAACACCATATATTTT.

The genes are TRBV4-2 and TRBJ2-1; tentative D call: TRBD2 (5 bases). V was cut by 0 bases and J by 3 bases, with 15 bases left in between. The CDR3 has 17 amino acids. CDR1 is LGHNA, CDR2 YNFKEQ, per germline. This chain's CDR3 is CASSQDPRASSYNEQFF. CDR3 nucleotide sequence: TGTGCCAGCAGCCAAGATCCGCGGGCTAGCAGCTACAATGAGCAGTTCTTC.

The rearrangement joins TRBV18 to TRBJ1-2, with D uncertain. The CDR3 runs to 18 residues. V lost 2 bases and J lost 1, with 20 bases in between. CDR1 and CDR2 (germline): KGHSH, LQKENI. CDR3 bases: TGTGCCAGCTCACCAACCGTCATAGCCTCCCCGGATAACTATGGCTACACCTTC. Amino acids: CASSPTVIASPDNYGYTF.